The subject of this entry is one T cell receptor beta chain. Sequenced by immunoSEQ multiplex PCR; TCRdb stores in-frame clones only, minus some. The sample lists more than 250,000 clones, about 90% occurring once. This sample was taken from a study of blood T cell repertoires in COVID-19. The material sequenced was peripheral blood. This receptor was identified in a man younger than 35 who had recovered from COVID-19.

CDR3 protein: CASSHLRTSVRTDTQYF. The CDR3 DNA sequence: TGTGCCAGCAGCCATCTCAGGACTAGCGTTCGCACAGATACGCAGTATTTT. V and J are TRBV13 and TRBJ2-3; 9 bases match TRBD2. CDR1 PRHDT and CDR2 FYEKMQ come from the germline V gene (reference sequence). This CDR3 has 17 amino acids. V dropped 5 bases and J dropped 1; count of bases not matched to a gene: 10.